The rows below give T cell receptor beta chains drawn from one sample of a study of T cell responses to AZD1222 COVID-19 vaccine. Repertoires were generated with immunoSEQ multiplex PCR, while TCRdb's copy carries only in-frame clones and drops some. This sample has roughly 130,000 clones, with around 90% found just once. Sequencing used peripheral blood, obtained on day 0 of AZD1222 vaccination. The receptor source for this set is an adult in good health. Both conserved end residues are part of each CDR3.

TRBJ1-1 TRBV18 CASSPSSGGMNTEAFF
TRBJ1-2 TRBV21-1 CASSKAGGNYGYTF
TRBJ1-2 TRBV28 CASKFRGQGAGYGYTF
TRBJ2-1 TRBV2 CASSEIWAGGSNEQFF
TRBJ1-5 TRBV5-8 CASSFIQGASNQPQHF
TRBJ1-3 TRBV10-3 CAITKGEGAFGNTIYF
TRBJ2-7 TRBV6-5 CASSSTSGGNYEQYF
TRBJ2-5 TRBV30 CAWRLAGGQETQYF
TRBJ2-7 TRBV10-3 CAAAMLTGVIHEQYF
TRBJ1-6 TRBV5-6 CASSLSVGTGSPLHF
TRBJ1-6 TRBV30 CAWSRGQGGSPLHF
TRBJ2-7 TRBV28 CASSPTGPYEQYF
TRBJ1-1 TRBV29-1 CSVGTGGRTSEAFF
TRBJ1-3 TRBV5-1 CASSSASSGNTIYF
TRBJ1-1 TRBV5-1 CASSITGTGNTEAFF
TRBJ2-2 TRBV30 CAWTGTLNTGELFF
TRBJ2-7 TRBV24-1 CATSDSGTSGEQYF
TRBJ2-3 TRBV19 CASSSTPGVGTDTQYF
TRBJ1-5 TRBV9 CASSALADQPQHF
TRBJ2-1 TRBV29-1 CSVEDQAVTSNSYNEQFF
TRBJ2-7 TRBV19 CASSTGTSGSHEQYF
TRBJ2-7 TRBV19 CASSMQGRFYEQYF
TRBJ1-5 TRBV6-2/TRBV6-3 CASSQAAGNQPQHF
TRBJ1-1 TRBV14 CASSQNRGTRTEAFF
TRBJ1-4 TRBV9 CASSVGGSTNEKLFF
TRBJ2-1 TRBV7-8 CASSPGLAGSYNEQFF
TRBJ2-3 TRBV11-1 CASSLGGTRADF
TRBJ2-3 TRBV18 CASSRSRDRYTDTQYF
TRBJ1-5 TRBV6-5 CASSRQGANQPQHF
TRBJ2-7 TRBV5-4 CASSLVPPGVEQYF
TRBJ1-4 TRBV9 CASSVAGRRTEKLFF
TRBJ1-1 TRBV6-1 CASSEALTGGAFF
TRBJ2-4 TRBV6-5 CASRHPSVKNIQYF
TRBJ2-7 TRBV6-5 CASSRGTSGEQYF
TRBJ1-1 TRBV9 CASSVSGGNTEAFF
TRBJ1-4 TRBV25-1 CASSDYRATNEKLFF
TRBJ1-5 TRBV6-6 CASSSDRGNQPQHF
TRBJ2-7 TRBV11-2 CASSPRQGYEQYF
TRBJ2-1 TRBV7-9 CASSLNRHGGFQNEQFF
TRBJ2-7 TRBV11-3 CASSLAATGALYEQYF
TRBJ1-2 TRBV5-6 CASGTGHYGYTF
TRBJ2-1 TRBV12-2 CASRFPRRYNEQFF
TRBJ2-7 TRBV19 CASSTQAEQYF
TRBJ1-1 TRBV6-4 CASRTTVNTEAFF
TRBJ1-5 TRBV6-6 CASSYLGAQPQHF
TRBJ1-6 TRBV27 CASSLGQVNSPLHF
TRBJ1-4 TRBV5-1 CASSLREANEKLFF
TRBJ2-7 TRBV19 CASSIGRNYEQYF
TRBJ1-1 TRBV6-5 CASSYSEAFF